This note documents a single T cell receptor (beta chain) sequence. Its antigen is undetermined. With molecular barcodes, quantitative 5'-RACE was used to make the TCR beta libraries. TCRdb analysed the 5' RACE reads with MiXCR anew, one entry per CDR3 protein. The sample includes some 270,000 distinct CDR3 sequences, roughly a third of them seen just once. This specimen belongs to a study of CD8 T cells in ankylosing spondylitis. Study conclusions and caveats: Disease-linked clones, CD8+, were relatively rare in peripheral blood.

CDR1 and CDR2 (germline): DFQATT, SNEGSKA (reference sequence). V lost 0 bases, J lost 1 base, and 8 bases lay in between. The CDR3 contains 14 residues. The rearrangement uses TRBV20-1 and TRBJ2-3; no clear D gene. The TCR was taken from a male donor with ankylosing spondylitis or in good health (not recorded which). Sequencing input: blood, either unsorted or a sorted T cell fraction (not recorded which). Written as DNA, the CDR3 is TGCAGTGCTAGAGAGGGAAGAGGCACAGATACGCAGTATTTT. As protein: CSAREGRGTDTQYF.